These 20 T cell receptor beta chains were all obtained from the same sample, sequenced in a study of cytomegalovirus exposure and HLA in healthy donors. The PCR made use of 60 Vbeta and 13 Jbeta primers. Generated by immunoSEQ multiplex PCR, the TCRdb table keeps only in-frame clones and is missing some. This sample has some 210,000 clones, with approximately 80% found just once. Material: PBMCs. The receptors here all came from a woman aged 45-65 years in good health and CMV-seropositive.

This rearrangement joins TRBV30 to TRBJ1-2, with D maybe TRBD1 (6 bases). Germline V gene data show CDR1 as GTSNPN and CDR2 as SVGIG (reference sequence). The CDR3 is 13 amino acids. V was clipped by 5 bases and J by 5 bases, with 15 bases between them. The CDR3 DNA reads as TGTGCCTGGGGACAGACAAAACTTTATGGCTACACCTTC. This codes for CAWGQTKLYGYTF.

The chain uses TRBV18 and TRBJ2-1; D might be TRBD2 (5 bases). V gave up 3 bases and J gave up 6 bases, with 9 bases separating them. The CDR3 is made up of 13 amino acids. CDR1 and CDR2 (germline): KGHSH, LQKENI. The CDR3 DNA sequence: TGTGCCAGCTCACCGCCGGCGGGCAATGAGCAGTTCTTC. It specifies CASSPPAGNEQFF.

The CDR3 region has the DNA TGTGCCAGCAGCCCGATCGCAGGGGTCACAGATACGCAGTATTTT. Protein: CASSPIAGVTDTQYF. The chain joins TRBV7-9 to TRBJ2-3; D may be TRBD1 (6 bases). Trimming shortened V by 5 bases and J by 2 bases, and 14 bases separated the two germline ends. Germline assignment: CDR1 SEHNR and CDR2 FQNEAQ (reference sequence). The CDR3 totals 15 residues.

V is TRBV6-1 and J is TRBJ1-6; D possibly corresponds to TRBD1 (6 bases). This CDR3 comprises 14 residues. Trimming removed 7 bases at V and 6 bases at J, with 13 bases between. Germline CDR1 and CDR2: MNHNS and SASEGT. The CDR3 DNA sequence: TGTGCCAGCACCACGGGGGGGCTTAATTCACCCCTCCACTTT. This codes for CASTTGGLNSPLHF.

The chain links TRBV4-1 to TRBJ1-2; possibly TRBD1 for D (5 bases). Germline loops: CDR1 MGHRA, CDR2 YSYEKL. This CDR3 is built from 15 residues. V lost 0 bases to trimming and J lost 8 bases, with 16 bases between them. CDR3 DNA: TGCGCCAGCAGCCAAGATCGGTCCAGGGAGGGGGGCTACACCTTC. Translation gives CASSQDRSREGGYTF.

V usage is TRBV10-2 and J usage is TRBJ1-2; 8 bases map to TRBD1. The CDR3 loop spans 14 amino acids. V gave up 2 bases and J gave up 4 bases; unmatched junction bases: 3. Looked up from germline, CDR1 is WSHSY and CDR2 is SAAADI. Written as DNA, the CDR3 is TGCGCCAGCAGTGAGACAGGGGGGAGCTATGGCTACACCTTC. Its translation: CASSETGGSYGYTF.

The chain recombines TRBV5-4 with TRBJ2-2; D remains ambiguous. V lost 1 base and J lost 1, with 5 bases in between. The length of the CDR3 is 14 residues. The germline V gene has CDR1 SGHNT and CDR2 YYREEE (reference sequence). The CDR3 spells CASSLRWNTGELFF. The CDR3, as DNA: TGTGCCAGCAGCTTGCGTTGGAACACCGGGGAGCTGTTTTTT.

This clone was observed a handful of times. This chain uses TRBV6-6 with TRBJ1-3, with D possibly TRBD1 on 6 matching bases. From germline, CDR1 is MNHNY and CDR2 SVGAGI (reference sequence). This CDR3 comprises 15 residues. V was cut by 5 bases and J by 3 bases, with 14 bases left in between. The CDR3 sequence is CASSPTGPRGNTIYF. In DNA, the CDR3 is TGTGCCAGCAGTCCGACAGGTCCGCGTGGAAACACCATATATTTT.

The V and J genes are TRBV9 and TRBJ1-1, with no clear D. The CDR3 length is 14 residues. Trimming removed 0 bases from V and 0 bases from J, with 6 bases in between. Germline CDR1 reads SGDLS; CDR2 reads YYNGEE. The CDR3 sequence: CASSVEALNTEAFF. In DNA form, the CDR3 reads TGTGCCAGCAGCGTAGAAGCCTTGAACACTGAAGCTTTCTTT. The complete variable domain, with remaining parts taken from reference TRBV9 and TRBJ1-1, reads DSGVTQTPKHLITATGQRVTLRCSPRSGDLSVYWYQQSLDQGLQFLIQYYNGEERAKGNILERFSAQQFPDLHSELNLSSLELGDSALYFCASSVEALNTEAFFGQGTRLTVV.

The rearrangement uses TRBV19 and TRBJ2-3; TRBD2 matches 15 bases. The CDR3 spans 15 residues. Per germline, CDR1 LNHDA and CDR2 SQIVND (reference sequence). The V gene end was trimmed by 7 bases and the J gene end by 4 bases; junction bases not matched to a gene: 3. In nucleotides, the CDR3 is TGTGCCAGTACCCGGACTAGCGGGGGGGCAGATACGCAGTATTTT. It is translated as CASTRTSGGADTQYF.

Concerning this clone itself: Other DNA sequences in the same sample also yield this CDR3. V gene TRBV6-5 combines with J gene TRBJ2-5; 9 bases fit TRBD1. The CDR3 is made up of 16 amino acids. Germline CDR1 reads MNHEY; CDR2 reads SVGAGI. V lost 4 bases and J lost 5; bases outside the gene matches: 11. CDR3 protein: CASSSDRGGFRETQYF. CDR3 bases: TGTGCCAGCAGTTCGGACAGGGGAGGCTTTAGGGAGACCCAGTACTTC.

V gene TRBV7-9 combines with J gene TRBJ1-5, with D possibly being TRBD1 (5 bases). Between the trimmed V and J ends, which lost 3 bases and 7 bases, there was a span of 10 bases. This CDR3 contains 13 residues. Per germline, CDR1 SEHNR and CDR2 FQNEAQ (reference sequence). The CDR3 region is CASSFGGGQPQHF. The CDR3 DNA reads as TGTGCCAGCAGCTTCGGGGGAGGACAGCCCCAGCATTTT.

The chain couples TRBV15 to TRBJ1-2; D is perhaps TRBD1 (6 bases). Looked up from germline, CDR1 is LNHNV and CDR2 is YYDKDF (reference sequence). The ends were cut back, 2 bases at V and 4 bases at J, with 11 bases in the middle. The CDR3 is 14 amino acids. Here the CDR3 DNA reads TGTGCCACCAGCAGACAAAGACAGGTCTATGGCTACACCTTC. The encoded protein is CATSRQRQVYGYTF.

The chain couples TRBV5-1 to TRBJ1-4; a weak D match, TRBD1 (5 bases). The CDR3 sequence is 15 residues long. The germline V gene has CDR1 SGHRS and CDR2 YFSETQ. Trimming shortened V by 0 bases and J by 8 bases, and 14 bases separated the two germline ends. CDR3 region: CASSLVSGEGEKLFF. CDR3 sequence (DNA): TGCGCCAGCAGCTTGGTCTCGGGGGAAGGGGAAAAACTGTTTTTT.

This sequence joins TRBV28 and TRBJ1-6; D is possibly TRBD1 (6 bases). V lost 5 bases and J lost 8, with 7 bases in between. Germline CDR1 MDHEN, CDR2 SYDVKM. CDR3 length: 12 amino acids. CDR3 DNA: TGTGCCAGCAGTGAGGGGGATTCACCCCTCCACTTT. It yields the protein CASSEGDSPLHF.

CDR3 DNA sequence: TGCAGCGTTGCGACAGGAATATATGGCTACACCTTC. Translation gives CSVATGIYGYTF. The V and J genes are TRBV29-1 and TRBJ1-2, with D maybe TRBD1 (6 bases). This CDR3 has 12 amino acids. Germline V gene data show CDR1 as SQVTM and CDR2 as ANQGSEA. Trimming took off 4 bases at V and 5 bases at J, with 11 bases between the two ends.

V usage is TRBV7-3 and J usage is TRBJ1-2; D unclear. The CDR3 contains 13 residues. The V gene's germline CDR1 is SGHTA and CDR2 FQGTGA. The V end was cut by 1 base, the J end by 4 bases, with 7 bases between. The CDR3 DNA is TGTGCCAGCAGCTTAAGGGGAGGCTATGGCTACACCTTC. Translating it yields CASSLRGGYGYTF.

V is TRBV18 and J is TRBJ1-1; D ambiguous. The V end was cut by 0 bases, the J end by 3 bases, with 8 bases between. This CDR3 contains 14 residues. The germline CDR1 and CDR2 sequences are KGHSH and LQKENI. The CDR3 coding sequence is TGTGCCAGCTCACCACCGTCCGCGCACACTGAAGCTTTCTTT. Encoded protein: CASSPPSAHTEAFF.

The sample holds one count of this clone. This chain joins TRBV25-1 and TRBJ1-2, with TRBD1 as a possible D gene (5 bases). This CDR3 is built from 12 residues. Deletions cut 6 bases from V and 6 bases from J, with 11 bases between. CDR1 and CDR2 (germline): MGHDK, SYGVNS. The CDR3 reads CASRTLRDGYTF. The CDR3 DNA sequence: TGTGCCAGCAGAACCCTCAGGGATGGCTACACCTTC.

The chain combines TRBV6-5 with TRBJ1-5; TRBD1 matches 7 bases. After removal of 4 bases from V and 3 bases from J, the junction contained 9 bases not matched to a gene. The V gene's germline CDR1 is MNHEY and CDR2 SVGAGI. The CDR3 runs 16 residues. Written as DNA, the CDR3 is TGTGCCAGCAGTTGGGGGCAGGGGGGTCTCAATCAGCCCCAGCATTTT. Translated: CASSWGQGGLNQPQHF.